Each of the 25 T cell receptor beta chains below was sequenced from the same sample in a study of T cell responses to AZD1222 COVID-19 vaccine. Produced via immunoSEQ multiplex PCR; TCRdb's table is partial and in-frame only. The sample yields under 8,500 clones, approximately 88% seen once. The sequencing here drew on peripheral blood, taken 28 days after the second AZD1222 dose. These receptors all come from an adult who received the AZD1222 COVID-19 vaccine.

The chain joins TRBV25-1 to TRBJ2-1; 9 nucleotides match TRBD2. Germline CDR1 reads MGHDK; CDR2 reads SYGVNS. V shed 4 bases, J shed 5 bases, and the junction held 6 bases outside the gene matches. This CDR3 has 15 amino acids. CDR3 DNA: TGTGCCAGCAGTGTCTCCACTAGCGGGCACAATGAGCAGTTCTTC. Its translation is CASSVSTSGHNEQFF.

The J gene is TRBJ2-3, the V gene TRBV10-3, with 12 bases aligning to TRBD2. This CDR3 has 13 residues. After removal of 11 bases from V and 6 bases from J, the junction contained 6 bases not matched to a gene. Germline loops: CDR1 ENHRY, CDR2 SYGVKD. CDR3: CAVQTSGSDTQYF. As DNA, the CDR3 is TGTGCCGTTCAGACTAGCGGGAGCGATACGCAGTATTTT.

The V gene is TRBV7-9, the J gene TRBJ1-4, with D tentatively TRBD1 (6 bases). The CDR3 runs 15 residues. CDR1 and CDR2 (germline): SEHNR, FQNEAQ (reference sequence). Trimming shortened V by 1 base and J by 6 bases, and 12 bases separated the two germline ends. The CDR3 region is CASSLGGPPDEKLFF. The CDR3 region has the DNA TGTGCCAGCAGCTTAGGGGGGCCGCCGGATGAAAAACTGTTTTTT.

This clone has a single count. The DNA for the CDR3 is TGTGCCACCAGTGATAGGCATACAGGGGGATCCTACGAGCAGTACTTC. Translation: CATSDRHTGGSYEQYF. The J gene is TRBJ2-7, the V gene TRBV24-1; TRBD1 matches at 8 bases. The CDR3 spans 16 residues. The junction had 7 bases not matched to a gene; V was cut back by 3 bases and J by 1 base. Germline V lookup: CDR1 KGHDR, CDR2 SFDVKD.

V gene TRBV24-1 combines with J gene TRBJ2-1, with 8 bases identical to TRBD1. V was pared by 4 bases and J by 6 bases, with 10 bases of the junction left unmatched. The CDR3 is made up of 16 amino acids. In germline, CDR1 is KGHDR, CDR2 SFDVKD. The CDR3 coding sequence is TGTGCCACCAGTGAGGTTGGACAGGGCGTACGCAATGAGCAGTTCTTC. Translation: CATSEVGQGVRNEQFF.

The V gene is TRBV24-1, the J gene TRBJ2-7; weak D call: TRBD1 (5 bases). Per the germline V gene, CDR1 is KGHDR and CDR2 is SFDVKD. With 1 base removed from V and 6 bases from J, the gap between germline ends came to 9 bases. The CDR3 has 13 amino acids. As DNA, the CDR3 is TGTGCCACCAGTGATTTTGGGCAGGGCGAGCAGTACTTC. It codes for CATSDFGQGEQYF.

This chain uses TRBV28 with TRBJ1-2; 10 bases agree with TRBD1. Germline assignment: CDR1 MDHEN and CDR2 SYDVKM. With V trimmed by 6 bases and J by 6 bases, 4 bases remained unmatched. CDR3 size: 13 residues. CDR3 region: CASSVTGGNGYTF. Here the CDR3 DNA reads TGTGCCAGCAGCGTGACAGGGGGCAATGGCTACACCTTC.

The rearrangement uses TRBV29-1 and TRBJ2-2; the match to TRBD1 covers 8 bases. The V segment lost 6 bases and the J segment 6 bases; nucleotides outside the gene matches: 12. Germline V gives CDR1 SQVTM, CDR2 ANQGSEA. CDR3 size: 15 residues. CDR3 protein: CSVSRQGTLAGELFF. Here the CDR3 DNA reads TGCAGCGTGAGCAGACAGGGGACCCTAGCCGGGGAGCTGTTTTTT.

This chain connects TRBV20-1 to TRBJ2-1; the match to TRBD2 covers 7 bases. V shed 3 bases, J shed 6 bases, and the junction held 8 bases outside the gene matches. The CDR3 totals 14 residues. Germline CDR1 and CDR2: DFQATT and SNEGSKA (reference sequence). The CDR3, as DNA: TGCAGTGCTAGTCGCGCGGGGGACCCCAATGAGCAGTTCTTC. The encoded protein is CSASRAGDPNEQFF.

The chain recombines TRBV20-1 with TRBJ2-3; no reliable D call. This CDR3 region has 10 residues. V was clipped by 6 bases and J by 7 bases, with 8 bases between them. Germline CDR1 reads DFQATT; CDR2 reads SNEGSKA (reference sequence). The chain's CDR3 is CSALSYTQYF. For the CDR3, the DNA is TGCAGTGCCCTATCCTATACGCAGTATTTT.

The CDR3 DNA follows: TGTGCCAGCAGTTTAACCAGACACTATGAGCAGTTCTTC. It yields the protein CASSLTRHYEQFF. The rearrangement uses TRBV27 and TRBJ2-1, with no clear D. The length of the CDR3 is 13 residues. Germline V CDR1 and CDR2: MNHEY, SMNVEV (reference sequence). The ends were cut back, 2 bases at V and 8 bases at J, with 10 bases in the middle.

The chain couples TRBV7-3 to TRBJ2-2, with TRBD1 identical over 9 bases. CDR3 length: 15 residues. V shed 5 bases, J shed 4 bases, and the junction held 5 bases outside the gene matches. Per the germline V gene, CDR1 is SGHTA and CDR2 is FQGTGA. CDR3: CASSIGQGSTGELFF. CDR3 in DNA: TGTGCCAGCAGCATCGGACAGGGGAGCACCGGGGAGCTGTTTTTT.

The V call is TRBV7-9, the J call TRBJ2-2; 8 bases agree with TRBD1. The CDR3 has 16 residues. Germline CDR1 is SEHNR and CDR2 is FQNEAQ (reference sequence). The J segment lost 0 bases and the V segment lost 5 bases, leaving 5 bases of the junction unmatched. The CDR3 coding sequence is TGTGCCAGCAGCAAGAGACAGGGGTCGAACACCGGGGAGCTGTTTTTT. As protein: CASSKRQGSNTGELFF. The full variable domain, in which reference TRBV7-9 and TRBJ2-2 provide the parts outside the CDR3, is DTGVSQNPRHKITKRGQNVTFRCDPISEHNRLYWYRQTLGQGPEFLTYFQNEAQLEKSRLLSDRFSAERPKGSFSTLEIQRTEQGDSAMYLCASSKRQGSNTGELFFGEGSRLTVL.

This CDR3 is CASSVATSGNTQYF. The CDR3 coding sequence is TGTGCCAGCAGCGTAGCGACTAGCGGTAATACGCAGTATTTT. V gene TRBV9 combines with J gene TRBJ2-3, with 9 bases matching TRBD2. Germline V gene sequence: CDR1 SGDLS, CDR2 YYNGEE. The CDR3 has 14 amino acids. The V segment lost 0 bases and the J segment 7 bases; nucleotides outside the gene matches: 3.

As DNA, the CDR3 is TGTGCCAGCTCACCACTGGAGGCAACTAATGAAAAACTGTTTTTT. Its protein is CASSPLEATNEKLFF. V is TRBV18 and J is TRBJ1-4; D is unclear. The CDR3 has 15 residues. The V gene lost 1 base and the J gene lost 0 bases, with 6 bases spanning the gap. Germline V CDR1 and CDR2: KGHSH, LQKENI.

V and J are TRBV29-1 and TRBJ2-3; D is unresolved. This CDR3 region has 11 residues. V lost 6 bases and J lost 3, with 7 bases in between. CDR1 and CDR2 from the germline V gene are SQVTM and ANQGSEA. This CDR3 is CSVLTTDTQYF. The CDR3 bases are TGCAGCGTCTTAACGACAGATACGCAGTATTTT.

The rearrangement uses TRBV21-1 and TRBJ2-1. TRBV21-1 is tagged as a pseudogene. The CDR3 totals 15 residues. CDR3: CASSNDEGEDNEQFF. The CDR3 nucleotides read TGTGCCAGCAGCAATGATGAGGGGGAGGACAATGAGCAGTTCTTC.

This chain links TRBV18 with TRBJ2-7; 7 positions agree with TRBD1. After removal of 6 bases from V and 0 bases from J, the junction contained 5 bases not matched to a gene. This CDR3 is 14 amino acids long. Germline V gene sequence: CDR1 KGHSH, CDR2 LQKENI. CDR3 protein: CASSRDSRSYEQYF. In DNA form, the CDR3 reads TGTGCCAGCTCCCGGGACAGTCGCTCCTACGAGCAGTACTTC.

As DNA, the CDR3 is TGTGCCAGCAGACAACGGGGGCCGGTGGAGCCCCAGCATTTT. It specifies CASRQRGPVEPQHF. The gene calls are TRBV28 and TRBJ1-5, with D maybe TRBD1 (6 bases). The CDR3 totals 14 residues. Trimming removed 6 bases at V and 8 bases at J, with 17 bases between. The germline V gene has CDR1 MDHEN and CDR2 SYDVKM.

This chain connects TRBV4-3 to TRBJ2-2; D might be TRBD1 (6 bases). Germline loops: CDR1 LGHNA, CDR2 YSLEER. The CDR3 has 13 amino acids. Trimming left V 4 bases short and J 6 bases short, with 9 bases between. CDR3: CASSLRTAGELFF. The CDR3 nucleotides are TGCGCCAGCAGCCTGAGGACAGCCGGGGAGCTGTTTTTT.

This clone was counted a single time. The V gene is TRBV2, the J gene TRBJ1-6; D remains unclear. V dropped 8 bases and J dropped 6 bases, with 17 bases sitting between them. CDR1 and CDR2 (germline): SNHLY, FYNNEI. CDR3 length: 15 amino acids. The CDR3 DNA reads as TGTGCCAGCCAAGAGTCATTGGGCCGTAATTCACCCCTCCACTTT. It is translated as CASQESLGRNSPLHF.

The chain carries TRBV19 and TRBJ1-5, with 8 bases fitting TRBD1. V gave up 3 bases and J gave up 3 bases; unmatched junction bases: 4. Per germline, CDR1 LNHDA and CDR2 SQIVND (reference sequence). The length of the CDR3 is 15 residues. The CDR3, as DNA: TGTGCCAGTAGTATCTCCAGGGGGCTCAATCAGCCCCAGCATTTT. Translation gives CASSISRGLNQPQHF. Using reference TRBV19 and TRBJ1-5 for the parts outside the CDR3, the full variable domain is DGGITQSPKYLFRKEGQNVTLSCEQNLNHDAMYWYRQDPGQGLRLIYYSQIVNDFQKGDIAEGYSVSREKKESFPLTVTSAQKNPTAFYLCASSISRGLNQPQHFGDGTRLSIL.

This chain connects TRBV12-3 or TRBV12-4 to TRBJ1-3; D gene uncertain. Trimming cost V 3 bases and J 4 bases, with 1 base left between them. The CDR3 loop spans 11 amino acids. The CDR3 DNA is TGTGCCAGCAGTTTGGGAAACACCATATATTTT. Translated, it gives CASSLGNTIYF.

This rearrangement joins TRBV7-6 to TRBJ2-7; TRBD2 matches 9 bases. V shed 1 base and J 2 bases; nucleotides not matched to a gene: 3. In germline, CDR1 is SGHVS, CDR2 FNYEAQ. The CDR3 contains 15 residues. CDR3: CASSLGVAGAYEQYF. The DNA for the CDR3 is TGTGCCAGCAGCTTAGGTGTAGCGGGAGCCTACGAGCAGTACTTC.

The V and J genes are TRBV10-3 and TRBJ2-3; D uncertain. Germline V CDR1 and CDR2: ENHRY, SYGVKD. This CDR3 comprises 14 residues. V lost 2 bases and J 7 bases, leaving 13 bases between the germline ends. CDR3 in amino acids: CAISEPPASYTQYF. The CDR3 DNA sequence: TGTGCCATCAGTGAGCCCCCCGCCTCCTATACGCAGTATTTT.